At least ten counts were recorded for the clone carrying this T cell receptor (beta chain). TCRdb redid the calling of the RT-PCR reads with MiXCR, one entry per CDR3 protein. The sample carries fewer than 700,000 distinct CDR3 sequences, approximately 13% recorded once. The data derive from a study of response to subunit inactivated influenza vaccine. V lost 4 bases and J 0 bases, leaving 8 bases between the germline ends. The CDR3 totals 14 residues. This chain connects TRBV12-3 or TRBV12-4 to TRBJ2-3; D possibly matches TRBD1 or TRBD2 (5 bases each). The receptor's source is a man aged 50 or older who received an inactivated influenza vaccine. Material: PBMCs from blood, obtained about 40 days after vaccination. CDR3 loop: CASSWGTSTDTQYF. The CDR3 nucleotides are TGTGCCAGCAGTTGGGGGACGAGCACAGATACGCAGTATTTT.